The text below deals with one TCR beta chain. The antigen is undetermined. Germline CDR1 MDHEN, CDR2 SYDVKM. This CDR3 contains 16 residues. Trimming shortened V by 5 bases and J by 0 bases, and 15 bases separated the two germline ends. This entry is derived from a study of T-cell reconstitution after alpha-beta-depleted transplantation in children. Study conclusions and caveats: Newly made T cells mostly supplied T-cell counts and diversity one year after transplant.

Unique molecular identifiers were built into the TCRbeta library. MiXCR, applied by TCRdb to the PCR reads, yields one record per CDR3 protein. Counted here are about a million distinct CDR3 sequences, under 30% occurring once; the ten biggest clones make up over 25%. The sequenced sample was PBMCs, mostly from graft donor cells, obtained 360 days after TCRalphabeta/CD19-depleted stem cell transplant. This rearrangement joins TRBV28 to TRBJ2-3, with a possible D match to TRBD2 (6 bases). The source of this sequence is a boy under three years old who had a stem cell transplant for SCID, so the T cells may come from the graft donor. CDR3 in amino acids: CASSHSGLPSTDTQYF. The CDR3 DNA is TGTGCCAGCAGTCACTCGGGACTGCCTAGCACAGATACGCAGTATTTT. The full variable domain, its missing parts supplied by reference TRBV28 and TRBJ2-3, is DVKVTQSSRYLVKRTGEKVFLECVQDMDHENMFWYRQDPGLGLRLIYFSYDVKMKEKGDIPEGYSVSREKKERFSLILESASTNQTSMYLCASSHSGLPSTDTQYFGPGTRLTVL.